The entry below describes one TCR beta chain. The antigen is not known. The data derive from a study of radiotherapy plus CTLA-4 blockade in lung cancer. Study-level information: Disease control was achieved by 31% of patients, and objective responses by 18%. Overall study results and limits: The best prediction of response reportedly came from early blood T cell clone dynamics, with interferon-beta. In blood, after radiotherapy plus ipilimumab, tumor-derived TCR clones expanded.

Focal radiation and CTLA-4 blockade (ipilimumab) were tested in chemo-refractory metastatic non-small-cell lung cancer patients. CDR1 and CDR2 (germline): MGHRA, YSYEKL. The CDR3 has 14 amino acids. V was cut by 3 bases and J by 4 bases, with 12 bases left in between. The data were produced by immunoSEQ multiplex PCR, yet TCRdb's version contains in-frame clones alone and is incomplete. The data contain approximately 73,000 clones, around 86% of them singletons. The sample consisted of peripheral blood, taken from a patient treated with radiotherapy plus ipilimumab. The TCR sequence derives from a human donor with non-small cell lung cancer that progressed on radiotherapy plus ipilimumab. V is TRBV4-1 and J is TRBJ1-2, with D maybe TRBD1 (5 bases). CDR3 nucleotides: TGCGCCAGCAGCCATGTTTCAGGGATCTATGGCTACACCTTC. The encoded protein is CASSHVSGIYGYTF.